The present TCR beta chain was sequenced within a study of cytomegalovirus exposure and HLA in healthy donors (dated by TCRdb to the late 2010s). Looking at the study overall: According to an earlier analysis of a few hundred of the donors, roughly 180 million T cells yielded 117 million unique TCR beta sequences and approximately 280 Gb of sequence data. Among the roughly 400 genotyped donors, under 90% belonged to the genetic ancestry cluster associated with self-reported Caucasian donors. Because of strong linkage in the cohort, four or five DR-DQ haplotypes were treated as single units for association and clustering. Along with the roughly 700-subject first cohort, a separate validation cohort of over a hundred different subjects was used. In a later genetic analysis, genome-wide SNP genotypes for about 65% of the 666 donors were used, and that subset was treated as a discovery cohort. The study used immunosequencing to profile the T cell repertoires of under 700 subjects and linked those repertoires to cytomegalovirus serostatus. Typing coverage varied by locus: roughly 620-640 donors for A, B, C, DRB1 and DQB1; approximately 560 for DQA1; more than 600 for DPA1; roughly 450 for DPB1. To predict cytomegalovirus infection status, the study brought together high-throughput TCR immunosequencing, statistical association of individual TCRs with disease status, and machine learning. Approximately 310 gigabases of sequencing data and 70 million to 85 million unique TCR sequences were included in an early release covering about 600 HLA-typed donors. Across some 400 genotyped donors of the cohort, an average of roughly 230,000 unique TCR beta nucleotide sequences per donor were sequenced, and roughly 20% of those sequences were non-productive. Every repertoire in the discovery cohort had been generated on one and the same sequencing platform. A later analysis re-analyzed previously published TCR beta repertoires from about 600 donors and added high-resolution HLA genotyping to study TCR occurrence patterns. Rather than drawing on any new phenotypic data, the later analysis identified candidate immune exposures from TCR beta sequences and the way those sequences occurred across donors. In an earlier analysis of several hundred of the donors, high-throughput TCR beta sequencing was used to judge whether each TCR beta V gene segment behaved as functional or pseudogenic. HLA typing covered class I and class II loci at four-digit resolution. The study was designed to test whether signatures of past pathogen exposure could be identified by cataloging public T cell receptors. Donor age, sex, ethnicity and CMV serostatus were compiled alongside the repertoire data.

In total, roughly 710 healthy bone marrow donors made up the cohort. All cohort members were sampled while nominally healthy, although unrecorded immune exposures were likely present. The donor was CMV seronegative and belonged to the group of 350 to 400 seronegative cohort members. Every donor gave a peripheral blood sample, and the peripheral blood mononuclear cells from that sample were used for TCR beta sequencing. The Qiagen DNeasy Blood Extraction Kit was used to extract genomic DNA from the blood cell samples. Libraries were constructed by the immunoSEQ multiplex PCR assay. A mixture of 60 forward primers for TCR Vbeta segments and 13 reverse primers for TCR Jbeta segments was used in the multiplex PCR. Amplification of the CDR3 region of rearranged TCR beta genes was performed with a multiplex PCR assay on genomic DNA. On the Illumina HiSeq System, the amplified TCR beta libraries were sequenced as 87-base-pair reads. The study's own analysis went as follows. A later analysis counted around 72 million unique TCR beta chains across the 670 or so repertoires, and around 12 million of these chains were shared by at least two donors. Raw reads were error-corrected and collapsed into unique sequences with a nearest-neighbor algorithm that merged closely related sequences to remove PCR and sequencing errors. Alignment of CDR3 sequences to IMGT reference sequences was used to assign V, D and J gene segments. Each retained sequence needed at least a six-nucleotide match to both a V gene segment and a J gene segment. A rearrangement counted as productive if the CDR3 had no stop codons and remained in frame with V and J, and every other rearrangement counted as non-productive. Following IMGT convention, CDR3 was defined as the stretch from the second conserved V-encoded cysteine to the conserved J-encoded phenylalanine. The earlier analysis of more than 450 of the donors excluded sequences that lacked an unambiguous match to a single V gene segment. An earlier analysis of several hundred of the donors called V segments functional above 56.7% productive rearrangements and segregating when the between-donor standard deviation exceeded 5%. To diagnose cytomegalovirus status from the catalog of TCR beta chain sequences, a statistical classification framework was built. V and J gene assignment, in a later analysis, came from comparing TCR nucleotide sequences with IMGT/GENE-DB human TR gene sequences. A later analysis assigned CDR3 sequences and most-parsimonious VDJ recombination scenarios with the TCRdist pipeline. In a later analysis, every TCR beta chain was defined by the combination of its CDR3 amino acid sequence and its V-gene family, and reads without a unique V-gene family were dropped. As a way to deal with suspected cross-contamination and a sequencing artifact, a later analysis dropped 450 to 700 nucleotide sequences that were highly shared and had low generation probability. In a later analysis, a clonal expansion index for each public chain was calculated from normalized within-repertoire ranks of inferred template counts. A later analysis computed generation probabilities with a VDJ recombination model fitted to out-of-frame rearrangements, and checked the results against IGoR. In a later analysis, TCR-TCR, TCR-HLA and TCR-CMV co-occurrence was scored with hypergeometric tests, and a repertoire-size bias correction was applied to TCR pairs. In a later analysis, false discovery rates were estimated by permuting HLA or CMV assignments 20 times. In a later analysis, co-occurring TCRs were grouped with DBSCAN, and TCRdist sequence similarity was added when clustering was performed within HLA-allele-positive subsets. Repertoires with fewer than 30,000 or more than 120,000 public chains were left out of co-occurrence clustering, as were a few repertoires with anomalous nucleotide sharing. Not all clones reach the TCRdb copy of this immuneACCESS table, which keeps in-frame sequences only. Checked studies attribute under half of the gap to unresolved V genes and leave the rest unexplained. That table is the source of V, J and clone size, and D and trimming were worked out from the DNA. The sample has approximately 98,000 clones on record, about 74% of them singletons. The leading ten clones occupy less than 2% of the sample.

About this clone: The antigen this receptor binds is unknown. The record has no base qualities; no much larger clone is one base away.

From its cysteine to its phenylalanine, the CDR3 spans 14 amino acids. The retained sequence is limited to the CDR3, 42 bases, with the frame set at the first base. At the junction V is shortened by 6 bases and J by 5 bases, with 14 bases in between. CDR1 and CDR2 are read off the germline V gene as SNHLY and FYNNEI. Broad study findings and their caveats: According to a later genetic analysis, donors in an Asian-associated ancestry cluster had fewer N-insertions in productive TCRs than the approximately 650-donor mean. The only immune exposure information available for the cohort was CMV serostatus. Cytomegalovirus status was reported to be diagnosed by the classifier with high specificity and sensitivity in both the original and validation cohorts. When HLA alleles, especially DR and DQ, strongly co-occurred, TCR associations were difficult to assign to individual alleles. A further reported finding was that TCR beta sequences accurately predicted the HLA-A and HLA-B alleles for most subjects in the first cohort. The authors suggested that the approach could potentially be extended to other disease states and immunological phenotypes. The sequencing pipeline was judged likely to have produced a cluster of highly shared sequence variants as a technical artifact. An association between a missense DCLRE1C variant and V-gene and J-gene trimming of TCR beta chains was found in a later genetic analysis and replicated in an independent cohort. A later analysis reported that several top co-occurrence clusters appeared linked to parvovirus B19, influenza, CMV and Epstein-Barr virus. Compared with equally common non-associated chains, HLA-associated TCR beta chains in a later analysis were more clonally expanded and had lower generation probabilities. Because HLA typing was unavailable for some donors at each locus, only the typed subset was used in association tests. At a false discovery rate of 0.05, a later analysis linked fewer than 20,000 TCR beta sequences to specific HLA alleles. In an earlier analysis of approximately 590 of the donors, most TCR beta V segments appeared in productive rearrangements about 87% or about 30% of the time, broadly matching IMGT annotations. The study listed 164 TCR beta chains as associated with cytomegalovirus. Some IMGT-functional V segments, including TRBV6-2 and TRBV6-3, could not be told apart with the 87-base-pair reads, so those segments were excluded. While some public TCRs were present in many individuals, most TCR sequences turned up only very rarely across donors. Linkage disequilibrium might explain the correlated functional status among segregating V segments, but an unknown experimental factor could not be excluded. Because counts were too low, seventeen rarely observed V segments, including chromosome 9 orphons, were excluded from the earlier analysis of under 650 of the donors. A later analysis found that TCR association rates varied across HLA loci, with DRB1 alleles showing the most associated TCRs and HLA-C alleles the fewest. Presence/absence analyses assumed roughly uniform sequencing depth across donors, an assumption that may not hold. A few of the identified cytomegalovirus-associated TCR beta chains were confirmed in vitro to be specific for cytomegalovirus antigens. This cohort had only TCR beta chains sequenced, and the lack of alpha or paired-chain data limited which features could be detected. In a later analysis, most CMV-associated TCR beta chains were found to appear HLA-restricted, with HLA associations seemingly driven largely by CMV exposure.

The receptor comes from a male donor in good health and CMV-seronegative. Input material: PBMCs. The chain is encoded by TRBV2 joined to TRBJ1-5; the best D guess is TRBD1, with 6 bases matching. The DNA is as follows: TGTGCCAGCAGGGGACACCTTACGGATCAGCCCCAGCATTTT. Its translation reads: CASRGHLTDQPQHF.